This T cell receptor beta chain comes out of a study of beta chain features in type 1 diabetes. This clone was recorded at least ten times. CDR3 length: 13 amino acids. The V and J ends lost 7 bases and 2 bases respectively, with 14 bases between them. Germline assignment: CDR1 SQVTM and CDR2 ANQGSEA. Sequenced material consisted of expressed TCRB transcripts (all of the isolated RNA was reverse transcribed). TCRdb's table, derived via immunoSEQ multiplex PCR, lists solely in-frame clones and lacks some. This table has 130,000 to 150,000 clones, roughly a tenth appearing once. The rearrangement links TRBV29-1 to TRBJ1-2; D is perhaps TRBD1 (5 bases). The sequence was obtained from a man between 18 and 29 years old in good health. Sequencing input: central memory CD4+ T cells from blood. The CDR3 reads CSAQTAGNYGYTF. For the CDR3, the DNA is TGCAGCGCTCAAACGGCAGGGAACTATGGCTACACCTTC.